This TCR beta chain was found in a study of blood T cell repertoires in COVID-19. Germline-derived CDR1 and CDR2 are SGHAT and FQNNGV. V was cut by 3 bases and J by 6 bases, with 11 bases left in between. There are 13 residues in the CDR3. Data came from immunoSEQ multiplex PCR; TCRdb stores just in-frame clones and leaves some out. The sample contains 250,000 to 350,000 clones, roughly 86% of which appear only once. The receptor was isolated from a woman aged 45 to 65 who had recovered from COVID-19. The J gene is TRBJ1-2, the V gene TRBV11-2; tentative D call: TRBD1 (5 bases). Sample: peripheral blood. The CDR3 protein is CASSLGGVNGYTF. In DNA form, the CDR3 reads TGTGCCAGCAGCTTGGGGGGAGTCAATGGCTACACCTTC.